Each of the 16 T cell receptor beta chains below was sequenced from the same sample in a study of a mutant IDH1 vaccine in newly diagnosed glioma. Specified time point: baseline, week 1 (first vaccination visit). As to treatment: pre-vaccination baseline after standard-of-care therapy. Some clones are missing from TCRdb's copy, which holds only in-frame ones; the method was immunoSEQ multiplex PCR. The sample includes tens of thousands of clones, 80% to 90% of them seen just once. Here the sequenced sample was PBMCs, taken from a glioma patient treated with radiotherapy, temozolomide or both. Source of these receptors: a man aged 30 to 45 with glioma.

The chain has TRBV19 and TRBJ2-2, with a weak D call TRBD1 (5 bases). The V gene lost 3 bases and the J gene lost 5 bases, with 16 bases spanning the gap. CDR3 length: 16 amino acids. Germline V CDR1 and CDR2: LNHDA, SQIVND (reference sequence). DNA for the CDR3: TGTGCCAGTAGTATCAGGGCCCCGGGTGGAACCGGGGAGCTGTTTTTT. It codes for CASSIRAPGGTGELFF.

The V call is TRBV4-2, the J call TRBJ2-7; 7 nucleotides align to TRBD2. The germline gives CDR1 LGHNA, CDR2 YNFKEQ. This CDR3 contains 16 residues. V lost 0 bases, J lost 7 bases, and 12 bases stayed unmatched. CDR3 in amino acids: CASSQDAASGLKEQYF. In DNA, the CDR3 is TGTGCCAGCAGCCAAGACGCTGCTAGCGGCCTGAAAGAGCAGTACTTC.

The chain is built from TRBV5-5 and TRBJ1-3; no clear D gene. The CDR3 has 16 residues. In germline, CDR1 is SGHKS, CDR2 YYEKEE (reference sequence). V was pared by 0 bases and J by 0 bases, with 10 bases between. The CDR3 loop is CASSLESSYSGNTIYF. The CDR3 DNA sequence: TGTGCCAGCAGCTTGGAAAGCAGTTACTCTGGAAACACCATATATTTT.

In this sample, this clone turned up once. The chain carries TRBV5-1 and TRBJ2-3; no firm D call. V was clipped by 4 bases and J by 0 bases, with 6 bases between them. The V gene's germline CDR1 is SGHRS and CDR2 YFSETQ. This CDR3 has 13 residues. This CDR3 is CASSPFSTDTQYF. The CDR3 DNA reads TGCGCCAGCAGCCCTTTCAGCACAGATACGCAGTATTTT.

This clone was seen a handful of times. The chain joins TRBV5-4 to TRBJ1-1; D is unresolved. Trimming shortened V by 0 bases and J by 1 base, and 10 bases separated the two germline ends. CDR3 length: 15 residues. The germline V gene has CDR1 SGHNT and CDR2 YYREEE (reference sequence). The DNA of the CDR3 is TGTGCCAGCAGCTTGGAGGGAGCCCGGAACACTGAAGCTTTCTTT. This sequence encodes CASSLEGARNTEAFF.

With regard to this clone: The sample carries other DNA sequences with the same CDR3. The CDR3 protein is CAISLSGNTIYF. CDR3 in DNA: TGTGCCATCAGTCTCTCTGGAAACACCATATATTTT. The rearrangement joins TRBV10-3 to TRBJ1-3, with D unclear. The germline CDR1 and CDR2 sequences are ENHRY and SYGVKD. There are 12 residues in the CDR3. The V gene lost 5 bases and the J gene lost 0 bases, with 2 bases spanning the gap.

The V gene is TRBV6-5, the J gene TRBJ2-5; maybe TRBD1 (7 bases). The length of the CDR3 is 15 residues. Trimming took 2 bases from V and 6 from J, leaving 16 bases between them. CDR1 and CDR2 from the germline V gene are MNHEY and SVGAGI. The DNA for the CDR3 is TGTGCCAGCAGTTACGAGACAGGGACTGCGAAGACCCAGTACTTC. It is translated as CASSYETGTAKTQYF.

The V gene is TRBV4-1, the J gene TRBJ1-2; D not resolved. The V end lost 3 bases, the J end lost 7 bases, and 15 bases lay between the germline ends. CDR1 and CDR2 from the germline V gene are MGHRA and YSYEKL. This CDR3 spans 14 amino acids. CDR3 amino acids: CASSQEDRGRGYTF. In DNA form, the CDR3 reads TGCGCCAGCAGCCAGGAGGACCGAGGACGTGGCTACACCTTC.

This chain joins TRBV28 and TRBJ2-1; 9 bases fit TRBD2. This CDR3 is 14 amino acids long. The germline CDR1 and CDR2 sequences are MDHEN and SYDVKM. J was trimmed by 8 bases and V by 2 bases; bases with no gene match: 4. The CDR3 loop is CASSLAGGLYEQFF. The CDR3 nucleotides read TGTGCCAGCAGTTTAGCGGGGGGGCTGTATGAGCAGTTCTTC.

CDR3 nucleotides: TGTGCCAGTAGTATTACAGGGGGCGAGGCAGATACGCAGTATTTT. This codes for CASSITGGEADTQYF. The chain employs TRBV19 and TRBJ2-3, with 9 positions matching TRBD1. The germline gives CDR1 LNHDA, CDR2 SQIVND (reference sequence). There are 15 residues in the CDR3. V was pared by 3 bases and J by 4 bases, with 5 bases of the junction left unmatched.

This clone came up once. The chain recombines TRBV2 with TRBJ2-6; D gene uncertain. The CDR3 has 16 amino acids. The germline V gene encodes CDR1 SNHLY and CDR2 FYNNEI. V was clipped by 0 bases and J by 0 bases, with 6 bases between them. The CDR3 bases are TGTGCCAGCAGTGAAGCAGAGTTCTCTGGGGCCAACGTCCTGACTTTC. Translating it yields CASSEAEFSGANVLTF.

The V and J genes are TRBV5-6 and TRBJ2-5; possible D gene TRBD1, 7 bases. The CDR3 spans 13 residues. Germline CDR1 is SGHDT and CDR2 is YYEEEE. The V end lost 5 bases, the J end lost 9 bases, and 17 bases lay between the germline ends. In DNA, the CDR3 is TGTGCCAGCAGTGCGGGACAGCGGTTGGCCCAGTACTTC. This sequence encodes CASSAGQRLAQYF.

The rearrangement links TRBV11-2 to TRBJ1-4; D uncertain. Trimming removed 5 bases at V and 2 bases at J, with 15 bases between. CDR3 size: 16 residues. Germline CDR1 is SGHAT and CDR2 is FQNNGV. CDR3 loop: CASSPIRKTTNEKLFF. CDR3 bases: TGTGCCAGCAGCCCGATTCGGAAAACGACTAATGAAAAACTGTTTTTT.

V usage is TRBV5-4 and J usage is TRBJ1-1, with no clear D. The CDR3 has 13 residues. Germline CDR1 is SGHNT and CDR2 is YYREEE (reference sequence). V was cut by 1 base and J by 7 bases, with 11 bases left in between. The CDR3 DNA follows: TGTGCCAGCAGCTTGCAGAGAACGGATGAAGCTTTCTTT. Protein product: CASSLQRTDEAFF.

The V call is TRBV10-1, the J call TRBJ2-2; tentative D call: TRBD2 (5 bases). V was pared by 0 bases and J by 6 bases, with 8 bases between. The CDR3 loop spans 14 amino acids. Germline values: CDR1 WNHNN, CDR2 SYGVQD (reference sequence). CDR3 region: CASSESGSAGELFF. CDR3 nucleotide sequence: TGCGCCAGCAGTGAGTCAGGGAGTGCCGGGGAGCTGTTTTTT.

This chain joins TRBV5-5 and TRBJ2-7, with 9 bases aligning to TRBD1. The CDR3 sequence is 15 residues long. Trimming at V came to 0 bases and at J to 3 bases, leaving 4 bases not matched to a gene. Germline V gene lookup returns CDR1 SGHKS and CDR2 YYEKEE (reference sequence). The CDR3 coding sequence is TGTGCCAGCAGCTTGGTTCGGGACAGGGTCTACGAGCAGTACTTC. It is translated as CASSLVRDRVYEQYF.